The entry below gives a single T cell receptor (beta chain) sequence along with its context. Its antigen is unknown. This entry is derived from a study of cytomegalovirus exposure and HLA in healthy donors. General study points: Exclusion applied to some V segments, including TRBV6-2 and TRBV6-3, as they were indistinguishable. A later analysis showed HLA-associated TCR beta chains outstripping equally common others in clonal expansion.

Vbeta (60) and Jbeta (13) primers were used in the PCR. This table comes from immunoSEQ multiplex PCR, and its TCRdb copy is limited to in-frame clones, with some not included. The sample records some 110,000 clones, around 86% being singletons. V shed 5 bases and J 2 bases; nucleotides not matched to a gene: 8. CDR1 is LNHDA and CDR2 is SQIVND in the germline V gene (reference sequence). CDR3 length: 16 residues. This TCR derives from a woman in her 30s in good health and CMV-seronegative. The genes are TRBV19 and TRBJ2-2; TRBD1 aligns across 7 bases. Sequencing was carried out using PBMCs. CDR3 nucleotides: TGTGCCAGTAGTCTCTCCGGGACAGCTAACACCGGGGAGCTGTTTTTT. This codes for CASSLSGTANTGELFF.